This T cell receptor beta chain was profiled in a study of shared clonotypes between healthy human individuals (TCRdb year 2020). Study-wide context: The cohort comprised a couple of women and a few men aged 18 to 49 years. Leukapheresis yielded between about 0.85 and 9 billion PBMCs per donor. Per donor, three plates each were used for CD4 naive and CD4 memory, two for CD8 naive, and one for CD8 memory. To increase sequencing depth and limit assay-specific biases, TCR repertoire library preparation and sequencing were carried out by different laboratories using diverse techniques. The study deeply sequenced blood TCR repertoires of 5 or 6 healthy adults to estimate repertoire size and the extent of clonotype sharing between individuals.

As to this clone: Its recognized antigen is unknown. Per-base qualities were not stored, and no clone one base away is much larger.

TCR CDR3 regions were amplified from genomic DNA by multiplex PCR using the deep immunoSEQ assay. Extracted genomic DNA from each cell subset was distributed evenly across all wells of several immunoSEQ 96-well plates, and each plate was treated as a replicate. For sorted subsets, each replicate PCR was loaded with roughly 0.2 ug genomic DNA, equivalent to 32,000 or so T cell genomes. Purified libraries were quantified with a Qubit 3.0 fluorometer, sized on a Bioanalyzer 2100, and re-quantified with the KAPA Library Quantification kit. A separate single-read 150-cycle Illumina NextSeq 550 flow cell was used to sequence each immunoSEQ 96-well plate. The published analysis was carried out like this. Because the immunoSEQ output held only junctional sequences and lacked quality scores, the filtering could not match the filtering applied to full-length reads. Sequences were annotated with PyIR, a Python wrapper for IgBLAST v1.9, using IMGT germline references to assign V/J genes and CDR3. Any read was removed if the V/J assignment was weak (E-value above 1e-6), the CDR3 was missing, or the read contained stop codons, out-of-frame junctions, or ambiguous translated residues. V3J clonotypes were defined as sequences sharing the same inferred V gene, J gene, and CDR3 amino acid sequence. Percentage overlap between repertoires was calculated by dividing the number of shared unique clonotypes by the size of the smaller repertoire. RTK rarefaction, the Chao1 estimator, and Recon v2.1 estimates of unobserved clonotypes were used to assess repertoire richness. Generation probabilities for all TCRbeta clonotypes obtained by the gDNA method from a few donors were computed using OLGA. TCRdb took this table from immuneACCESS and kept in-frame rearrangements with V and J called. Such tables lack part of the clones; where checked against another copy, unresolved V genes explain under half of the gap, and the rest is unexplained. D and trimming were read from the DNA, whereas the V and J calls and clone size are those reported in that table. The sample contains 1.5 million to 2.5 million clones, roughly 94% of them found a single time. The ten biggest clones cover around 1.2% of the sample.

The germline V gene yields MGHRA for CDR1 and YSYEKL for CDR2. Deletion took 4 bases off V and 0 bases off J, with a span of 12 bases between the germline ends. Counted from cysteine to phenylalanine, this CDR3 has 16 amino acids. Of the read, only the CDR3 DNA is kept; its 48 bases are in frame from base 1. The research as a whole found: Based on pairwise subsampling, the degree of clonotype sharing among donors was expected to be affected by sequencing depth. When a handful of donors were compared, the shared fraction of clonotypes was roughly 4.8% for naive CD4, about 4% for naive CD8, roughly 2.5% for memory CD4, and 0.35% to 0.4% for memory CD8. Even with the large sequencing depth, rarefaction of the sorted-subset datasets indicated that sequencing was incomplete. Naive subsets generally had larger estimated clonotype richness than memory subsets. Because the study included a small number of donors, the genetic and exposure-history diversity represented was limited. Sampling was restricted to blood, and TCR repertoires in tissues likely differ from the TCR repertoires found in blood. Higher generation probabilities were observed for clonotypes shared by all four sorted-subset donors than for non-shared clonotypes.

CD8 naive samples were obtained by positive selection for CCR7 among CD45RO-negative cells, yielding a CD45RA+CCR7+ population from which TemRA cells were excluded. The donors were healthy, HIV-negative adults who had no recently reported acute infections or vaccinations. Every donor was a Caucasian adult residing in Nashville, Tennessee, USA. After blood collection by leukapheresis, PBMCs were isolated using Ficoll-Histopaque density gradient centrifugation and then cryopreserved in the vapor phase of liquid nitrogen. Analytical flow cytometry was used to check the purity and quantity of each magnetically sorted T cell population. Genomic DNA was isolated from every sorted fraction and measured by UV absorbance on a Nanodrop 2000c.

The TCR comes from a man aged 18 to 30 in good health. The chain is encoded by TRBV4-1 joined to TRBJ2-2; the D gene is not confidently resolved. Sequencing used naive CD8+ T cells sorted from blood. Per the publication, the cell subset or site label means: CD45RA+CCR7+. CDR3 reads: CASSPSEGPNTGELFF. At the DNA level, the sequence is TGCGCCAGCAGCCCCTCTGAAGGGCCGAACACCGGGGAGCTGTTTTTT.